One T cell receptor (beta chain) is described in this entry. The data were taken from a study of cytomegalovirus exposure and HLA in healthy donors. In the PCR, 60 Vbeta and 13 Jbeta primers were used. Measured with immunoSEQ multiplex PCR; TCRdb has only the in-frame clones, and not every one. The sample lists 200,000 to 250,000 clones, roughly 80% occurring once. CDR3 length: 15 residues. V shed 5 bases and J shed 4 bases, with 14 bases lying between them. Germline values: CDR1 SGHAT, CDR2 FQDESV (reference sequence). The chain has TRBV11-1 and TRBJ1-4, with no clear D. This TCR was sampled from a man aged 25-40 years in good health and CMV-seronegative. The material sequenced was PBMCs. The DNA of the CDR3 is TGTGCCAGCAGCCAAGAGAGTAGAGATAATGAAAAACTGTTTTTT. Protein product: CASSQESRDNEKLFF. Using reference TRBV11-1 and TRBJ1-4 for the parts outside the CDR3, the full variable domain is EAEVAQSPRYKITEKSQAVAFWCDPISGHATLYWYRQILGQGPELLVQFQDESVVDDSQLPKDRFSAERLKGVDSTLKIQPAELGDSAMYLCASSQESRDNEKLFFGSGTQLSVL.